The 23 T cell receptor beta chains below come from one sample, sequenced in a study of early T cells in non-severe SARS-CoV-2 infection. One entry per CDR3 protein results from TCRdb running MiXCR on the 5' RACE reads. This table holds about 15,000 distinct CDR3 sequences, around 6% found once. This material consisted of whole blood, taken at baseline. The origin of the receptors is an adult who was a healthcare worker with PCR-confirmed SARS-CoV-2 infection or an uninfected control (not recorded which).

This clonotype was seen at least ten times. The rearrangement joins TRBV4-1 to TRBJ2-7; TRBD2 matches at 12 bases. The V gene end was trimmed by 0 bases and the J gene end by 3 bases; junction bases not matched to a gene: 3. CDR1 and CDR2 (germline): MGHRA, YSYEKL. The CDR3 extends over 16 amino acids. The CDR3 nucleotides read TGCGCCAGCAGCCAAGAGACTAGCGGGGGATACTACGAGCAGTACTTC. Its protein product is CASSQETSGGYYEQYF.

This clonotype was observed at least ten times. The rearrangement joins TRBV4-3 to TRBJ2-3; D remains unclear. The germline V gene encodes CDR1 LGHNA and CDR2 YSLEER. The CDR3 length is 16 residues. With 0 bases removed from V and 3 bases from J, the gap between germline ends came to 13 bases. The CDR3 nucleotides read TGCGCCAGCAGCCAAGATACGAGCATGGAGACAGATACGCAGTATTTT. This gives the protein CASSQDTSMETDTQYF.

The chain employs TRBV27 and TRBJ2-1; possible D gene TRBD1, 5 bases. The V end was cut by 8 bases, the J end by 6 bases, with 23 bases between. The germline V gene has CDR1 MNHEY and CDR2 SMNVEV (reference sequence). The CDR3 length is 16 residues. Written as DNA, the CDR3 is TGTGCCAGCGCCGTTTTGCGAGACAGCCTCGTCAATGAGCAGTTCTTC. As protein: CASAVLRDSLVNEQFF.

This clonotype ranks as medium-sized. The chain employs TRBV15 and TRBJ2-3; 9 positions match TRBD2. Looked up from germline, CDR1 is LNHNV and CDR2 is YYDKDF (reference sequence). This CDR3 region has 15 residues. J lost 5 bases, V lost 1 base, and 4 bases had no gene match. The CDR3 is CATSRGGGAQDTQYF. As DNA, the CDR3 is TGTGCCACCAGCAGAGGCGGGGGGGCCCAAGATACGCAGTATTTT.

This clonotype appeared many times. V and J are TRBV7-3 and TRBJ1-1; D gene uncertain. Germline lookup yields CDR1 SGHTA and CDR2 FQGTGA. The V gene lost 1 base and the J gene lost 1 base, with 4 bases spanning the gap. The CDR3 runs to 13 residues. CDR3 protein: CASSLMGNTEAFF. The CDR3 region has the DNA TGTGCCAGCAGCTTAATGGGGAACACTGAAGCTTTCTTT.

This clonotype has a count of ten or more. The rearrangement uses TRBV30 and TRBJ2-1, with D unresolved. V was trimmed by 1 base and J by 8 bases, leaving 9 bases between them. Germline V gives CDR1 GTSNPN, CDR2 SVGIG (reference sequence). This CDR3 is 12 amino acids long. CDR3 bases: TGTGCCTGGAGTGCCCAGGTCCATGAGCAGTTCTTC. It translates to CAWSAQVHEQFF.

By sample fraction, this clonotype is medium-sized (0.01 to 0.1%). The rearrangement links TRBV12-3 or TRBV12-4 to TRBJ2-1; D is undetermined. Trimming left V 6 bases short and J 6 bases short, with 12 bases between. The CDR3 length is 13 residues. In nucleotides, the CDR3 is TGTGCCAGCAGCCGGTCTTGGGGCAATGAGCAGTTCTTC. Amino acid sequence: CASSRSWGNEQFF.

This clonotype occurred many times. V is TRBV29-1 and J is TRBJ1-1, with 10 nucleotides matching TRBD1. V was pared by 7 bases and J by 5 bases, with 13 bases of the junction left unmatched. The CDR3 is 15 residues long. Germline assignment: CDR1 SQVTM and CDR2 ANQGSEA. In DNA form, the CDR3 reads TGCAGCGGAACCTCGACAGGGGGCTGGAAAACTGAAGCTTTCTTT. Protein product: CSGTSTGGWKTEAFF. Full variable domain (outside the CDR3, taken from reference TRBV29-1 and TRBJ1-1): SAVISQKPSRDICQRGTSLTIQCQVDSQVTMMFWYRQQPGQSLTLIATANQGSEATYESGFVIDKFPISRPNLTFSTLTVSNMSPEDSSIYLCSGTSTGGWKTEAFFGQGTRLTVV.

The sample holds a few counts of this clonotype. The chain has TRBV7-9 and TRBJ1-2, with D tentatively TRBD1 (5 bases). The germline gives CDR1 SEHNR, CDR2 FQNEAQ (reference sequence). The V gene lost 5 bases and the J gene lost 4 bases, with 11 bases spanning the gap. The CDR3 totals 13 residues. This CDR3 reads CASSPRGIYGYTF. The CDR3 DNA follows: TGTGCCAGCAGCCCGAGGGGAATCTATGGCTACACCTTC.

This clonotype was found many times. The chain links TRBV20-1 to TRBJ1-2; D call uncertain. The CDR3 length is 14 residues. The ends were cut back, 3 bases at V and 4 bases at J, with 15 bases in the middle. The germline V gene has CDR1 DFQATT and CDR2 SNEGSKA (reference sequence). The CDR3, as DNA: TGCAGTGCTAGCAGCGAACCGGGCCTCTATGGCTACACCTTC. Encoded protein: CSASSEPGLYGYTF.

A few counts support this clonotype. This chain connects TRBV5-1 to TRBJ2-5, with unresolved D. The V gene's germline CDR1 is SGHRS and CDR2 YFSETQ. The ends were cut back, 0 bases at V and 4 bases at J, with 7 bases in the middle. CDR3 length: 13 residues. CDR3 in DNA: TGCGCCAGCAGCTTGGAGGGTGGAGAGACCCAGTACTTC. Protein sequence: CASSLEGGETQYF.

This clonotype has ten or more counts. The chain is built from TRBV4-2 and TRBJ1-6, with D possibly being TRBD1 (5 bases). The V end was cut by 1 base, the J end by 7 bases, with 11 bases between. Germline V CDR1 and CDR2: LGHNA, YNFKEQ. The CDR3 runs to 15 residues. CDR3 DNA sequence: TGTGCCAGCAGCCAAGTGGGGGACGGAAATTCACCCCTCCACTTT. It yields the protein CASSQVGDGNSPLHF.

This clonotype was detected many times. The rearrangement joins TRBV5-6 to TRBJ1-2, with 9 bases that match TRBD1. With V trimmed by 4 bases and J by 4 bases, 14 bases remained unmatched. CDR1 is SGHDT and CDR2 is YYEEEE in the germline V gene. CDR3 length: 17 residues. The CDR3 nucleotides are TGTGCCAGCAGCCACACCCTCCGGGACAGGGTTTTCTATGGCTACACCTTC. Its translation: CASSHTLRDRVFYGYTF.

This clonotype was seen ten or more times. V and J are TRBV11-2 and TRBJ2-1; D may be TRBD1 (6 bases). The CDR3 extends over 18 amino acids. CDR1 SGHAT and CDR2 FQNNGV come from the germline V gene. V lost 7 bases to trimming and J lost 7 bases, with 29 bases between them. The CDR3 region is CASTTEGVARRTVNEQFF. The DNA for the CDR3 is TGTGCCAGCACCACCGAGGGGGTGGCAAGAAGGACCGTAAATGAGCAGTTCTTC.

There are many counts of this clonotype. The V gene is TRBV4-1, the J gene TRBJ1-4; 7 bases map to TRBD1. CDR1 is MGHRA, CDR2 YSYEKL, per germline. After removal of 2 bases from V and 0 bases from J, the junction contained 3 bases not matched to a gene. The CDR3 contains 16 residues. The CDR3 spells CASSQSGTATNEKLFF. The DNA for the CDR3 is TGCGCCAGCAGCCAAAGTGGGACAGCAACTAATGAAAAACTGTTTTTT.

Many counts were recorded for this clonotype. The rearrangement links TRBV7-9 to TRBJ2-7; D possibly matches TRBD1 or TRBD2 (6 bases each). CDR1 SEHNR and CDR2 FQNEAQ come from the germline V gene (reference sequence). The CDR3 length is 13 residues. V lost 0 bases and J lost 6, with 9 bases in between. The CDR3 region has the DNA TGTGCCAGCAGCTTAGCGGGGGGCCGCGAGCAGTACTTC. Protein sequence: CASSLAGGREQYF.

This clonotype was counted at least ten times. The V and J genes are TRBV20-1 and TRBJ2-3; 14 bases fit TRBD2. CDR1 is DFQATT, CDR2 SNEGSKA, per germline (reference sequence). CDR3 size: 20 residues. V lost 0 bases, J lost 6 bases, and 17 bases stayed unmatched. CDR3 amino acids: CSARDPTGNGTSGGLDTQYF. CDR3 DNA: TGCAGTGCTAGAGACCCGACCGGCAACGGGACTAGCGGGGGTTTGGATACGCAGTATTTT.

The chain recombines TRBV7-9 with TRBJ1-1; D is unclear. The V and J ends lost 1 base and 7 bases respectively, with 7 bases between them. From germline, CDR1 is SEHNR and CDR2 FQNEAQ (reference sequence). The CDR3 is made up of 12 amino acids. CDR3 coding DNA: TGTGCCAGCAGCTTAGTTCACAGTGAAGCTTTCTTT. This sequence encodes CASSLVHSEAFF. Combining the CDR3 with reference TRBV7-9 and TRBJ1-1 gives the whole variable domain DTGVSQNPRHKITKRGQNVTFRCDPISEHNRLYWYRQTLGQGPEFLTYFQNEAQLEKSRLLSDRFSAERPKGSFSTLEIQRTEQGDSAMYLCASSLVHSEAFFGQGTRLTVV.

This clonotype showed up many times. J is TRBJ2-2 and V is TRBV7-6; D gene unclear. Deletions cut 2 bases from V and 1 base from J, with 5 bases between. Germline lookup yields CDR1 SGHVS and CDR2 FNYEAQ. The CDR3 length is 14 residues. CDR3 residues: CASSLKENTGELFF. DNA of the CDR3: TGTGCCAGCAGCTTAAAAGAGAACACCGGGGAGCTGTTTTTT.

This clonotype was found many times. CDR3 DNA: TGTGCCAGCAGTCATGACAGGAATCAGCCCCAGCATTTT. Protein sequence: CASSHDRNQPQHF. V is TRBV11-2 and J is TRBJ1-5, with D perhaps matching TRBD1 (6 bases). This CDR3 comprises 13 residues. Per germline, CDR1 SGHAT and CDR2 FQNNGV. The V end lost 6 bases, the J end lost 4 bases, and 10 bases lay between the germline ends.

This clonotype showed up many times. The V and J genes are TRBV3-1 and TRBJ2-2, with 9 nucleotides matching TRBD1. This CDR3 is built from 16 residues. CDR1 LGHDT and CDR2 YNNKEL come from the germline V gene (reference sequence). Losses at the gene ends were 3 bases for V and 4 bases for J; bases not matched to a gene: 6. CDR3 residues: CASSQNRGRGTGELFF. In DNA, the CDR3 is TGTGCCAGCAGCCAGAACAGGGGGCGCGGCACCGGGGAGCTGTTTTTT.

V is TRBV14 and J is TRBJ2-7; 12 positions agree with TRBD2. Germline CDR1 SGHDN, CDR2 FVKESK. The CDR3 contains 15 residues. V shed 9 bases and J 1 base; nucleotides not matched to a gene: 7. CDR3 nucleotide sequence: TGTGCCAGTAAACTAGCGGGGGGTTCGTCCTACGAGCAGTACTTC. Its translation is CASKLAGGSSYEQYF.

This clonotype was observed at least ten times. This chain connects TRBV7-2 to TRBJ2-7; no clear D. The CDR3 spans 15 residues. Between the trimmed V and J ends, which lost 1 base and 3 bases, there was a span of 13 bases. CDR1 and CDR2 (germline): SGHTA, FQGNSA. The CDR3, as DNA: TGTGCCAGCAGCTTAGGTGTAGGCAGAGACTACGAGCAGTACTTC. Its protein product is CASSLGVGRDYEQYF.